A single T cell receptor beta chain is shown here with its context. Its antigen is currently unknown. Template switching created a universal primer site, and the cDNA included unique molecular identifiers. TCRdb redid the calling of the 5' RACE reads with MiXCR, one entry per CDR3 protein. The sample carries roughly 1.6 million distinct CDR3 sequences, about 30% recorded once. These data belong to a study of identical twins. Study-level results: Out-of-frame alpha sequences common to twins exhibited a surplus of low generation probability. Clonotypes of the beta chain that were abundant in cord blood carried fewer insertions (memory repertoires showed none). Invariant populations such as MAIT and iNKT cells could partly muddle zero-insertion analyses.

CDR3 length: 14 amino acids. Trimming removed 5 bases at V and 0 bases at J, with 14 bases between. From germline, CDR1 is DFQATT and CDR2 SNEGSKA (reference sequence). The sequencing sample was made of cord blood. The receptor was derived from a newborn girl in good health. The chain links TRBV20-1 to TRBJ2-7, with D possibly TRBD2 on 5 matching bases. The CDR3 coding sequence is TGCAGTGCTCCGAATGTCGGAGGCTCCTACGAGCAGTACTTC. This sequence encodes CSAPNVGGSYEQYF.